The present TCR beta chain was sequenced within a study of CD8 T cells in ankylosing spondylitis. This clonotype was detected many times. Its antigen is undetermined. TCRdb redid the calling of the 5' RACE reads with MiXCR, one entry per CDR3 protein. Among more than 650,000 distinct CDR3 sequences, roughly 10% were seen once, and the ten largest hold about 0.5%. The CDR3 is made up of 14 amino acids. The trim removed 2 bases at V and 7 bases at J, leaving 6 bases unmatched. Germline V gene data show CDR1 as LGHNA and CDR2 as YNFKEQ. Study-wide points: Some of these motif variants have turned up before, in reports on reactive arthritis synovial fluid and blood. Enrichment of disease-linked clones was reportedly significant in matched ankylosing spondylitis synovial fluid. Seemingly characteristic of ankylosing spondylitis blood was a TCR beta motif consisting of about 8 highly homologous variants.

The chain employs TRBV4-2 and TRBJ1-2; the match to TRBD1 covers 8 bases. The sample taken for sequencing was blood, either unsorted or a sorted T cell fraction (not recorded which). This TCR derives from a male donor with ankylosing spondylitis. CDR3 amino acids: CASSQSDRGSGYTF. CDR3 DNA: TGTGCCAGCAGCCAAAGCGACAGGGGCAGTGGCTACACCTTC.